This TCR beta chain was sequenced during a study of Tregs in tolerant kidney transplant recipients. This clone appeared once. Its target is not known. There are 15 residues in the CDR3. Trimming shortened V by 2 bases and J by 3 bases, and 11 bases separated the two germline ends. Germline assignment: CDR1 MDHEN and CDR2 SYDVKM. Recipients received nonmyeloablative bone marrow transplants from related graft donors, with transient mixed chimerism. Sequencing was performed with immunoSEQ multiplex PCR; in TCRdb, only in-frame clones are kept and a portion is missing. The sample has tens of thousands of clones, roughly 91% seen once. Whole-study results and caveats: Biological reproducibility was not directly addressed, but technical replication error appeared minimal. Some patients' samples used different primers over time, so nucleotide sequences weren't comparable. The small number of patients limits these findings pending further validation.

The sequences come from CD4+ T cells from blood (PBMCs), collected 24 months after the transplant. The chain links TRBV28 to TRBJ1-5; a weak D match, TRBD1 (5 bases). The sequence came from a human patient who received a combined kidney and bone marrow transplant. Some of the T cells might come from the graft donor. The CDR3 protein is CASSLVRVANQPQHF. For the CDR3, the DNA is TGTGCCAGCAGTTTAGTCAGGGTGGCCAATCAGCCCCAGCATTTT.